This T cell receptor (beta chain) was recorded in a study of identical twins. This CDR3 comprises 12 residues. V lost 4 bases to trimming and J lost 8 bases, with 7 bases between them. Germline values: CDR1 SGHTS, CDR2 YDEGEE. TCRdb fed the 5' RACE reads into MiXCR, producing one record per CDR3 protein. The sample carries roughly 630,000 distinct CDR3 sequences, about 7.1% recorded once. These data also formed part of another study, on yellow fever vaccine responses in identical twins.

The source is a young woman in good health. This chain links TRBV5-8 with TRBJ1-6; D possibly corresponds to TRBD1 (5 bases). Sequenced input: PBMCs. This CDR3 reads CASSPGYSPLHF. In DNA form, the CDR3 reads TGTGCCAGCAGCCCAGGGTATTCACCCCTCCACTTT.